The source of this TCR beta chain is a study of blood T cell repertoires in COVID-19. CDR1 is MNHNS, CDR2 SASEGT, per germline. The V segment lost 2 bases and the J segment 4 bases; nucleotides outside the gene matches: 4. This CDR3 has 15 amino acids. Produced via immunoSEQ multiplex PCR; TCRdb's table is partial and in-frame only. The data show about 160,000 clones, over 70% seen once. The TCR originated in a woman aged 40-49 years with acute COVID-19. Sequencing used PBMCs or T cells enriched from blood (not recorded which). The chain combines TRBV6-1 with TRBJ2-2; 7 positions match TRBD2. DNA for the CDR3: TGTGCCAGCAGTGAATTCGGGGGGATCACCGGGGAGCTGTTTTTT. The encoded protein is CASSEFGGITGELFF.